The 24 T cell receptor beta chains below were found in one sample sequenced in a study of response to subunit inactivated influenza vaccine. TCRdb reanalysed the RT-PCR reads using MiXCR and keeps one entry per CDR3 protein. The sample yields roughly 570,000 distinct CDR3 sequences, roughly 13% seen once. Sample: PBMCs from blood, taken 45 days after vaccination. The receptors were gathered from a man between 50 and 59 years old who received an inactivated influenza vaccine.

The chain employs TRBV28 and TRBJ1-6; D might be TRBD1 (5 bases). Germline CDR1 and CDR2: MDHEN and SYDVKM. The germline V and J ends were trimmed by 8 bases and 9 bases, with 14 bases remaining between them. The CDR3 totals 13 residues. In DNA form, the CDR3 reads TGTGCCAGCCTTCGGTCGGGGGGTTCACCCCTCCACTTT. This translates into CASLRSGGSPLHF. The complete variable domain, with remaining parts taken from reference TRBV28 and TRBJ1-6, reads DVKVTQSSRYLVKRTGEKVFLECVQDMDHENMFWYRQDPGLGLRLIYFSYDVKMKEKGDIPEGYSVSREKKERFSLILESASTNQTSMYLCASLRSGGSPLHFGNGTRLTVT.

The V gene is TRBV7-6, the J gene TRBJ2-3; TRBD2 matches at 7 bases. CDR3 length: 18 residues. V was clipped by 3 bases and J by 3 bases; unmatched bases: 15. CDR1 and CDR2 (germline): SGHVS, FNYEAQ. This CDR3 reads CASSFQPSDSGLTDTQYF. The CDR3, as DNA: TGTGCCAGCAGCTTTCAGCCGAGCGATAGCGGGCTAACAGATACGCAGTATTTT.

The rearrangement uses TRBV7-8 and TRBJ2-6; the D gene is possibly TRBD1 (6 bases). CDR3 length: 15 residues. Trimming stripped 5 bases from V and 3 bases from J, with 11 bases between. Per the germline V gene, CDR1 is SGHVS and CDR2 is FQNEAQ. CDR3 protein: CASSHEGGGANVLTF. The CDR3, as DNA: TGTGCCAGCAGCCACGAAGGGGGTGGGGCCAACGTCCTGACTTTC.

The chain links TRBV18 to TRBJ2-7; no reliable D call. V gave up 5 bases and J gave up 2 bases, with 10 bases separating them. From germline, CDR1 is KGHSH and CDR2 LQKENI. The CDR3 extends over 13 amino acids. The CDR3 reads CASSIGQPYEQYF. The CDR3 DNA reads TGTGCCAGCTCAATCGGCCAGCCCTACGAGCAGTACTTC.

The chain links TRBV14 to TRBJ2-5; D gene uncertain. V shed 1 base and J shed 6 bases, with 6 bases lying between them. The CDR3 sequence is 12 residues long. Germline V gene data show CDR1 as SGHDN and CDR2 as FVKESK. The CDR3 sequence: CASSQASKTQYF. In DNA, the CDR3 is TGTGCCAGCAGCCAAGCGAGCAAGACCCAGTACTTC. Variable domain in full (rest from reference TRBV14 and TRBJ2-5): EAGVTQFPSHSVIEKGQTVTLRCDPISGHDNLYWYRRVMGKEIKFLLHFVKESKQDESGMPNNRFLAERTGGTYSTLKVQPAELEDSGVYFCASSQASKTQYFGPGTRLLVL.

The CDR3 region is CASSIGGGNTGELFF. DNA for the CDR3: TGTGCCAGCAGCATTGGCGGGGGGAACACCGGGGAGCTGTTTTTT. The chain couples TRBV7-9 to TRBJ2-2; 7 nucleotides match TRBD2. This CDR3 region has 15 residues. Unmatched junction bases numbered 4, after V lost 5 bases and J lost 1 base. Germline loops: CDR1 SEHNR, CDR2 FQNEAQ (reference sequence).

This clonotype occurred many times. The chain carries TRBV3-1 and TRBJ2-7; D is undetermined. This CDR3 is 13 amino acids long. Between the trimmed V and J ends, which lost 4 bases and 0 bases, there was a span of 7 bases. The V gene's germline CDR1 is LGHDT and CDR2 YNNKEL (reference sequence). CDR3 bases: TGTGCCAGCAGCCCACGAAACTCCTACGAGCAGTACTTC. Its translation is CASSPRNSYEQYF.

V gene TRBV3-1 combines with J gene TRBJ2-7, with 7 bases lining up with TRBD2. The CDR3 length is 15 residues. V lost 0 bases to trimming and J lost 2 bases; unmatched junction nucleotides: 4. Germline V gene lookup returns CDR1 LGHDT and CDR2 YNNKEL (reference sequence). The DNA of the CDR3 is TGTGCCAGCAGCCAAGACCCTAGCGGAGCCTACGAGCAGTACTTC. It yields the protein CASSQDPSGAYEQYF.

This clonotype has more than one count but fewer than ten. The chain combines TRBV7-9 with TRBJ2-7, with D hard to call. This CDR3 spans 14 amino acids. V was trimmed by 5 bases and J by 7 bases, leaving 18 bases between them. Germline CDR1 SEHNR, CDR2 FQNEAQ (reference sequence). The CDR3 nucleotides read TGTGCCAGCAGCGAAGGAACCTATTCCCCGGAGCAGTACTTC. This gives the protein CASSEGTYSPEQYF.

The chain links TRBV20-1 to TRBJ1-6; 7 positions match TRBD1. The germline gives CDR1 DFQATT, CDR2 SNEGSKA (reference sequence). Trimming took 6 bases from V and 6 from J; bases not matched to a gene: 11. The CDR3 totals 15 residues. CDR3 amino acids: CSAHRGNRRNSPLHF. The CDR3 DNA follows: TGCAGTGCCCACAGGGGAAATCGACGTAATTCACCCCTCCACTTT.

The chain has TRBV7-2 and TRBJ2-3, with 12 bases aligning to TRBD2. The CDR3 consists of 16 residues. The V and J ends lost 5 bases and 10 bases, in that order; junction bases with no gene match: 13. Per the germline V gene, CDR1 is SGHTA and CDR2 is FQGNSA. The CDR3 sequence is CASSPAGTSGSAAQYF. As DNA, the CDR3 is TGTGCCAGCAGCCCGGCCGGGACTAGCGGGTCAGCCGCGCAGTATTTT.

This chain uses TRBV20-1 with TRBJ2-1; 8 nucleotides agree with TRBD2. Per germline, CDR1 DFQATT and CDR2 SNEGSKA (reference sequence). The CDR3 is made up of 16 amino acids. Germline trimming cut 5 bases from V and 1 base from J; bases unmatched to any gene: 10. CDR3: CSAPGRGGQSYNEQFF. CDR3 nucleotides: TGCAGTGCTCCCGGTCGGGGGGGGCAGTCCTACAATGAGCAGTTCTTC.

In this sample, this clonotype turned up many times. This chain uses TRBV7-9 with TRBJ1-4, with TRBD1 identical over 10 bases. This CDR3 is built from 15 residues. Germline loops: CDR1 SEHNR, CDR2 FQNEAQ (reference sequence). V shed 3 bases and J 8 bases; nucleotides not matched to a gene: 6. CDR3 coding DNA: TGTGCCAGCAGCTTGCCGGGACAGGGGAGCGAAAAACTGTTTTTT. Translating it yields CASSLPGQGSEKLFF.

The V gene is TRBV9, the J gene TRBJ2-5; TRBD2 aligns across 8 bases. CDR3 length equals 16 residues. J lost 0 bases, V lost 0 bases, and 4 bases had no gene match. Germline V CDR1 and CDR2: SGDLS, YYNGEE. CDR3 amino acids: CASSVGAGGYQETQYF. The CDR3 DNA is TGTGCCAGCAGCGTAGGTGCGGGGGGTTACCAAGAGACCCAGTACTTC.

The CDR3 sequence is CASSVGLAGGGRETQYF. The CDR3 nucleotides read TGTGCCAGCAGCGTAGGGCTAGCGGGAGGAGGTCGGGAGACCCAGTACTTC. The gene calls are TRBV9 and TRBJ2-5; 11 positions agree with TRBD2. From germline, CDR1 is SGDLS and CDR2 YYNGEE. The V gene end was trimmed by 0 bases and the J gene end by 5 bases; junction bases not matched to a gene: 9. This CDR3 comprises 17 residues. The full variable domain, in which reference TRBV9 and TRBJ2-5 provide the parts outside the CDR3, is DSGVTQTPKHLITATGQRVTLRCSPRSGDLSVYWYQQSLDQGLQFLIQYYNGEERAKGNILERFSAQQFPDLHSELNLSSLELGDSALYFCASSVGLAGGGRETQYFGPGTRLLVL.

The chain links TRBV30 to TRBJ2-5, with 11 bases aligning to TRBD2. The germline V gene encodes CDR1 GTSNPN and CDR2 SVGIG (reference sequence). Trimming cost V 5 bases and J 0 bases; bases outside gene matches: 5. CDR3 length equals 15 residues. Here the CDR3 reads CAWSPGLADQETQYF. The CDR3 coding sequence is TGTGCCTGGTCACCGGGACTAGCGGACCAAGAGACCCAGTACTTC. The full variable domain, completed using reference TRBV30 and TRBJ2-5, is SQTIHQWPATLVQPVGSPLSLECTVEGTSNPNLYWYRQAAGRGLQLLFYSVGIGQISSEVPQNLSASRPQDRQFILSSKKLLLSDSGFYLCAWSPGLADQETQYFGPGTRLLVL.

There are many counts of this clonotype. The V gene is TRBV9, the J gene TRBJ2-5; the match to TRBD1 covers 7 bases. Germline V CDR1 and CDR2: SGDLS, YYNGEE. V dropped 0 bases and J dropped 4; count of bases not matched to a gene: 0. CDR3 length equals 13 residues. Written as DNA, the CDR3 is TGTGCCAGCAGCGTAGGACAGGGAGAGACCCAGTACTTC. Its protein product is CASSVGQGETQYF.

The V call is TRBV27, the J call TRBJ2-3, with no clear D. This CDR3 region has 14 residues. Germline V CDR1 and CDR2: MNHEY, SMNVEV (reference sequence). V gave up 6 bases and J gave up 4 bases, with 14 bases separating them. The CDR3, as DNA: TGTGCCAGCAGCCCAACCACCACCCCAGATACGCAGTATTTT. It translates to CASSPTTTPDTQYF.

CDR3 sequence: CASGRTSAKNIQYF. The CDR3 nucleotides are TGCGCCAGCGGCAGGACGTCAGCCAAAAACATTCAGTACTTC. The rearrangement links TRBV5-1 to TRBJ2-4; no clear D gene. With 7 bases removed from V and 0 bases from J, the gap between germline ends came to 11 bases. Germline values: CDR1 SGHRS, CDR2 YFSETQ. The CDR3 loop spans 14 amino acids.

The rearrangement links TRBV3-1 to TRBJ2-3; tentative D call: TRBD2 (5 bases). Per the germline V gene, CDR1 is LGHDT and CDR2 is YNNKEL (reference sequence). The CDR3 is 13 residues long. Deletions cut 2 bases from V and 6 bases from J, with 9 bases between. This CDR3 reads CASSQSLADTQYF. CDR3 DNA: TGTGCCAGCAGCCAATCATTAGCGGATACGCAGTATTTT.

This clonotype was recorded at least ten times. The chain couples TRBV6-1 to TRBJ1-6; 9 positions agree with TRBD1. This CDR3 comprises 14 residues. Germline trimming cut 6 bases from V and 7 bases from J; bases unmatched to any gene: 4. The germline V gene has CDR1 MNHNS and CDR2 SASEGT. The CDR3 reads CASSDRGGNSPLHF. As DNA, the CDR3 is TGTGCCAGCAGCGACAGGGGGGGAAATTCACCCCTCCACTTT.

The rearrangement uses TRBV9 and TRBJ2-7; D uncertain. CDR1 is SGDLS, CDR2 YYNGEE, per germline. The CDR3 consists of 14 residues. Trimming removed 0 bases at V and 2 bases at J, with 9 bases between. The CDR3 nucleotides read TGTGCCAGCAGCGTAGGTCCCACTACCTACGAGCAGTACTTC. It translates to CASSVGPTTYEQYF.

This clonotype was recorded many times. The rearrangement joins TRBV24-1 to TRBJ2-1, with D possibly TRBD2 on 6 matching bases. Germline CDR1 reads KGHDR; CDR2 reads SFDVKD. CDR3 size: 16 residues. With 10 bases removed from V and 8 bases from J, the gap between germline ends came to 26 bases. CDR3 loop: CATGRGGTINGDEQFF. In nucleotides, the CDR3 is TGTGCCACAGGACGGGGCGGGACGATCAACGGCGATGAGCAGTTCTTC.

This clonotype has just a few counts. This sequence joins TRBV29-1 and TRBJ1-4; TRBD1 matches at 9 bases. Germline values: CDR1 SQVTM, CDR2 ANQGSEA. The CDR3 sequence is 12 residues long. V gave up 6 bases and J gave up 5 bases; unmatched junction bases: 1. The CDR3 nucleotides are TGCAGCGTCGGACAGGGGAATGAAAAACTGTTTTTT. Its translation: CSVGQGNEKLFF.